The present entry profiles one T cell receptor beta chain with its context. Its antigen is still unknown. The input lacks base qualities; no much larger clone sits a single base away. This sample stems from a study of shared clonotypes between healthy human individuals (TCRdb year 2020). About the investigation overall: The cohort included a few men and two women between 18 and 49 years of age. Per donor, three plates each were used for CD4 naive and CD4 memory, two for CD8 naive, and one for CD8 memory. Blood TCR repertoires of 5 or 6 healthy adults were deeply sequenced to estimate repertoire size and the extent of clonotype sharing between individuals. Per donor, leukapheresis produced somewhere between about 0.94 and 9 billion PBMCs. To increase sequencing depth and limit assay-specific biases, different laboratories used diverse techniques to prepare libraries and sequence TCR repertoires. Paper-wide results and their limitations: Pairwise subsampling led to the expectation that sequencing depth would affect the degree of clonotype sharing among donors. Compared with non-shared clonotypes, clonotypes shared by all four sorted-subset donors had higher generation probabilities. Incomplete sequencing was indicated by rarefaction of sorted-subset datasets, despite the large sequencing depth. Naive subsets generally had larger estimated clonotype richness than memory subsets did. When a handful of donors were compared, the shared fraction of clonotypes was about 5.2% for naive CD4, roughly 3.3% for naive CD8, 2% to 2.5% for memory CD4, and 0.4% for memory CD8. Only blood was sampled, and tissue TCR repertoires likely differ from those in blood. Because the study included a small number of donors, the genetic and exposure-history diversity represented was limited.

The donors were healthy, HIV-negative adults who had no recently reported acute infections or vaccinations. Only Caucasian adults living in Nashville, Tennessee, USA were represented among the donors. CD4+ T cells were enriched by magnetic negative selection; naive cells were then positively selected on CD45RA, and the negative fraction formed the memory subset. Blood was collected by leukapheresis, and PBMCs were isolated by Ficoll-Histopaque density gradient centrifugation and then cryopreserved in liquid nitrogen vapor phase. Analytical flow cytometry was used to check the purity and quantity of each magnetically sorted T cell population. Genomic DNA was isolated from every sorted fraction and measured by UV absorbance on a Nanodrop 2000c. Using the deep immunoSEQ assay, multiplex PCR amplified TCR CDR3 regions from genomic DNA. Extracted genomic DNA from each cell subset was spread evenly across all wells of several immunoSEQ 96-well plates, with each plate serving as a replicate. For sorted subsets, 200 to 250 ng of genomic DNA, equivalent to 25,000 to 35,000 T cell genomes, went into each replicate PCR. Purified libraries were quantified with a Qubit 3.0 fluorometer, sized on a Bioanalyzer 2100, and re-quantified with the KAPA Library Quantification kit. A separate single-read 150-cycle Illumina NextSeq 550 flow cell was used to sequence each immunoSEQ 96-well plate. The paper's data handling went like this. Because only junctional sequences without quality scores were contained in the immunoSEQ output, filtering matching that applied to full-length reads could not be performed. To assign V/J genes and CDR3, sequences were annotated using PyIR, a Python wrapper for IgBLAST v1.9, with IMGT germline references. Any read was removed if the V/J assignment was weak (E-value above 1e-6), the CDR3 was missing, or the read contained stop codons, out-of-frame junctions, or ambiguous translated residues. V3J clonotypes were defined as sequences sharing the same inferred V gene, J gene, and CDR3 amino acid sequence. Percentage overlap between repertoires was computed as shared unique clonotypes divided by the size of the smaller repertoire. Richness of each repertoire was evaluated using RTK rarefaction, the Chao1 estimator, and Recon v2.1 estimates of unobserved clonotypes. For all TCRbeta clonotypes obtained by the gDNA method from a few donors, generation probabilities were computed with OLGA. Entries here come from immuneACCESS through TCRdb and include only in-frame sequences with V and J called. Some clones fail to appear in such tables; in the studies checked, an unresolved V gene covers under half of the shortfall, and the cause of the remainder is unknown. V, J and clone size derive from that table, while D and trimming were established from the DNA sequence. The sample profile shows roughly 520,000 clones; 95% to 96% of them were found once. Of the sample, approximately 0.067% falls within the top ten clones.

Trimming takes 4 bases from V and 6 bases from J, and the germline ends sit 14 bases apart. The CDR3 holds 13 amino acids from the cysteine to the phenylalanine. Of all the DNA, just the CDR3 is kept, 39 bases in frame from base 1. The germline V gene supplies CDR1 SGHRS and CDR2 YFSETQ. Sequencing was carried out using naive CD4+ T cells sorted from blood. The cell subset or site label here, explained by the study, means: CD45RA+ positively selected. This sequence originates from a woman aged 25 to 39 in good health. Recombination joined TRBV5-1 with TRBJ2-7; TRBD1 is a possible D gene, resting on 5 matching bases. In nucleotides, the sequence is TGCGCCAGCAGCACTCAGGGTTCGGGCGAGCAGTACTTC. Translated, this gives CASSTQGSGEQYF.